The 4 T cell receptor beta chains reported below all come from one sample, sequenced in a study of identical twins. From the 5' RACE reads, TCRdb called clonotypes with MiXCR, one entry per CDR3 protein. The table has about 690,000 distinct CDR3 sequences, roughly 6% seen once. The material sequenced was naive T cells sorted from blood. The source of these receptors is a man younger than 35 in good health.

This clonotype was picked up many times. The chain recombines TRBV7-9 with TRBJ2-5; tentative D call: TRBD1 (5 bases). V lost 1 base, J lost 4 bases, and 19 bases lay in between. The CDR3 spans 17 residues. Germline V gives CDR1 SEHNR, CDR2 FQNEAQ (reference sequence). The CDR3 sequence: CASSLGQTALGAETQYF. In nucleotides, the CDR3 is TGTGCCAGCAGCTTAGGACAGACGGCCCTAGGGGCAGAGACCCAGTACTTC.

In its sample, this clonotype was seen many times. This rearrangement joins TRBV15 to TRBJ2-7, with D possibly called TRBD1 or TRBD2 (5 bases each). Between the trimmed V and J ends, which lost 3 bases and 6 bases, there was a span of 15 bases. The germline V gene encodes CDR1 LNHNV and CDR2 YYDKDF (reference sequence). This CDR3 has 14 amino acids. The CDR3 DNA follows: TGTGCCACCAGCAGCGATTCAGGGACCTCCGAGCAGTACGTC. It codes for CATSSDSGTSEQYV.

This clonotype was seen ten or more times. The chain is built from TRBV28 and TRBJ1-4, with D uncertain. Germline V gene data show CDR1 as MDHEN and CDR2 as SYDVKM. This CDR3 is 13 amino acids long. The ends were cut back, 6 bases at V and 0 bases at J, with 5 bases in the middle. In DNA form, the CDR3 reads TGTGCCAGCAGGCCCCCAACTAATGAAAAACTGTTTTTT. It codes for CASRPPTNEKLFF.

This clonotype was detected ten times or more. The chain links TRBV5-1 to TRBJ2-1, with D perhaps matching TRBD2 (5 bases). This CDR3 has 15 amino acids. Germline CDR1 SGHRS, CDR2 YFSETQ. The germline V and J ends were trimmed by 0 bases and 5 bases, with 12 bases remaining between them. The CDR3: CASSLEGLEDNEQFF. The DNA for the CDR3 is TGCGCCAGCAGCTTGGAAGGTCTGGAGGACAATGAGCAGTTCTTC.